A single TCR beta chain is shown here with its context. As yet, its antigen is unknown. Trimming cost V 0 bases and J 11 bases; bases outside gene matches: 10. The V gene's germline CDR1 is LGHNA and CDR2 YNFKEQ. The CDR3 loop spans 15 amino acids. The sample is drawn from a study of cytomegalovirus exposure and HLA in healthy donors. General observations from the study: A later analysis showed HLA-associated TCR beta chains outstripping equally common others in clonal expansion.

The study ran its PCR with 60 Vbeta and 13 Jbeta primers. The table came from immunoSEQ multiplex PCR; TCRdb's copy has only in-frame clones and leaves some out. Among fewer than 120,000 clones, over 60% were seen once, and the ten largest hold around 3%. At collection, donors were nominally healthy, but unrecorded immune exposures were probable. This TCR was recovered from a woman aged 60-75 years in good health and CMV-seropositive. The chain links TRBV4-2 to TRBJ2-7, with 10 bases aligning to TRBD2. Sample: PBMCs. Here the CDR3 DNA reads TGTGCCAGCAGCCAAGACGGGCTAGCGGGAGCTTGGGAGTACTTC. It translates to CASSQDGLAGAWEYF.